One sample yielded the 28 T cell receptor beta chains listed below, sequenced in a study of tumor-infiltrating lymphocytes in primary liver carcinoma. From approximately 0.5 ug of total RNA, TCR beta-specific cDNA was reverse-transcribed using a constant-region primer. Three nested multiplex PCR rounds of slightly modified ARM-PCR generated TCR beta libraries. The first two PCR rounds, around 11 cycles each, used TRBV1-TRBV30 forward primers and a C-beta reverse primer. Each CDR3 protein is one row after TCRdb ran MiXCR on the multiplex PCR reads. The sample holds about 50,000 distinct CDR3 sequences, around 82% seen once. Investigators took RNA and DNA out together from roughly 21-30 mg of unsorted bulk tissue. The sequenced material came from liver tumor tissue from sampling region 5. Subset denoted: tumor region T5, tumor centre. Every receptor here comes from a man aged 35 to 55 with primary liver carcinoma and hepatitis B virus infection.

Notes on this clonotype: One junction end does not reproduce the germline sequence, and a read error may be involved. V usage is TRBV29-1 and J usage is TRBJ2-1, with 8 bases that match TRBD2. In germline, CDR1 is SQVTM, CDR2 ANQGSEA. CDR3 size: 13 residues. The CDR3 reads CSVGLGAYNGQFF. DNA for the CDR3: TGCAGCGTGGGACTAGGAGCCTACAATGGGCAGTTCTTC.

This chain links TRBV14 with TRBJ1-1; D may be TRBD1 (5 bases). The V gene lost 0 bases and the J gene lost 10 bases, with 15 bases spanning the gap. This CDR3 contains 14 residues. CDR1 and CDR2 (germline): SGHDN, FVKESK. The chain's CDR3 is CASSQDQGPYSAFF. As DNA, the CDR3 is TGTGCCAGCAGCCAAGATCAGGGTCCTTACTCAGCTTTCTTT.

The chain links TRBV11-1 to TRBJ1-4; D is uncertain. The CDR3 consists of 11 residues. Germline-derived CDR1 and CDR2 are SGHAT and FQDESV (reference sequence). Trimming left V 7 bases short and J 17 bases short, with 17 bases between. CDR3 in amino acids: CASNRGEKLFF. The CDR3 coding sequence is TGTGCCAGCAACCGTGGGGAAAAGCTATTTTTT.

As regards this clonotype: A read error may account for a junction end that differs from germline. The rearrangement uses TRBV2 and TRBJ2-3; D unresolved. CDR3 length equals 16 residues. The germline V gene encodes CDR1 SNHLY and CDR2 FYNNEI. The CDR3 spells CASSEAGSGSTDRQYF. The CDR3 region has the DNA TGTGCCAGCAGTGAAGCCGGCTCTGGAAGCACAGATAGGCAGTATTTT.

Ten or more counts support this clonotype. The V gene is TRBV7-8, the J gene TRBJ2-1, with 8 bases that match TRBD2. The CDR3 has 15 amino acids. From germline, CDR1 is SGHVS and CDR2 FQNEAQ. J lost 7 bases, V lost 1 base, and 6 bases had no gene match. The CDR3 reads CASSLGFGGRNEQFF. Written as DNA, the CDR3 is TGTGCCAGCAGCTTAGGCTTTGGCGGGAGGAATGAGCAGTTCTTC.

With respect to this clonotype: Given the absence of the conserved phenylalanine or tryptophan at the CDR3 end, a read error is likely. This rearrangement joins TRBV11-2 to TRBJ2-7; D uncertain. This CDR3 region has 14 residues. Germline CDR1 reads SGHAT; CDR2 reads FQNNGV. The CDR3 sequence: CASSLAQVVHKQYL. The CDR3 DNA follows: TGTGCCAGCAGTTTAGCTCAGGTCGTCCACAAGCAGTACCTC.

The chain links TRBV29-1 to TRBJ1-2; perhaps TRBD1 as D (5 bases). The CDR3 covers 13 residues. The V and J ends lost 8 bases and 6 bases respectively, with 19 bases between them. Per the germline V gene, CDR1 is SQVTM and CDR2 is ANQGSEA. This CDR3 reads CSSNQGDDNGYTF. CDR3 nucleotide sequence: TGCAGCTCCAACCAGGGAGACGACAATGGCTACACCTTC.

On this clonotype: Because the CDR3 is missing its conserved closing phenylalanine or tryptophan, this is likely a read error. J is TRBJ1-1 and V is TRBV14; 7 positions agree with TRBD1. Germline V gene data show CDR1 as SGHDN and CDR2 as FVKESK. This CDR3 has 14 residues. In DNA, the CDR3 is TGTGCCGGCAGCCCTTCGGACAGGTTGGATGCGGCTTTCCAT. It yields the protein CAGSPSDRLDAAFH.

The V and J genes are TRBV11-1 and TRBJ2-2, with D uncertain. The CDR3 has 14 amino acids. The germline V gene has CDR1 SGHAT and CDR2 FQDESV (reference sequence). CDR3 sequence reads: CVGSLWANTGELFF. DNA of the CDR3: TGTGTCGGCAGTTTATGGGCAAACACCGGGGAGCTGTTTTTT. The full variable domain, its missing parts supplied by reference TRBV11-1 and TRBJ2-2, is EAEVAQSPRYKITEKSQAVAFWCDPISGHATLYWYRQILGQGPELLVQFQDESVVDDSQLPKDRFSAERLKGVDSTLKIQPAELGDSAMYLCVGSLWANTGELFFGEGSRLTVL.

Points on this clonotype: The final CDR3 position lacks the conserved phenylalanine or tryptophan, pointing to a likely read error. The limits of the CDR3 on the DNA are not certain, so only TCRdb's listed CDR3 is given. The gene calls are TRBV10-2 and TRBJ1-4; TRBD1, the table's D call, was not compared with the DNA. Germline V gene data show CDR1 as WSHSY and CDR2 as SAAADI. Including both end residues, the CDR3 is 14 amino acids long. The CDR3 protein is CASSATGTDEKLFS.

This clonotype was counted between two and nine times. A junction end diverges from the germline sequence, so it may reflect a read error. In DNA, the CDR3 is TGTGCTAGCAGCGTAGGTAGCAATGTGGGAGGAGAGACCCAGTACTTC. The encoded protein is CASSVGSNVGGETQYF. The chain is built from TRBV9 and TRBJ2-5, with D tentatively TRBD2 (6 bases). This CDR3 is built from 16 residues. Per the germline V gene, CDR1 is SGDLS and CDR2 is YYNGEE.

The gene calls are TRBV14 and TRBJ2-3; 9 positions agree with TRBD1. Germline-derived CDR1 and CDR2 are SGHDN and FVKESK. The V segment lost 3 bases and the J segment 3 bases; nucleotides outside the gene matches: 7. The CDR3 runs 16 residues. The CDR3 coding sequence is TGTGCCAGCAGCCAGCGACAGGGGGAAGGGACAGATACGCAGTATTTT. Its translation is CASSQRQGEGTDTQYF.

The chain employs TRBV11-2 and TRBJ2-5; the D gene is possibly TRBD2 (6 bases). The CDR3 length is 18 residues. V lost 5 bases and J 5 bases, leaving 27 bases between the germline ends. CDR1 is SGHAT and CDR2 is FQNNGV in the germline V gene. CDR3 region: CASSTSSIRGTGRETQYF. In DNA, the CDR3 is TGTGCCAGCAGCACTAGCTCAATCCGGGGTACCGGGCGGGAGACCCAGTACTTC.

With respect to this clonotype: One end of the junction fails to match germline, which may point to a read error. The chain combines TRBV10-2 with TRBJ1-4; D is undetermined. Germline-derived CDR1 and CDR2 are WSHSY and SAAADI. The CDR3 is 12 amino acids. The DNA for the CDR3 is TGCGCCAACACGAGGGTGGGTGAAAAACTATTTTTT. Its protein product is CANTRVGEKLFF.

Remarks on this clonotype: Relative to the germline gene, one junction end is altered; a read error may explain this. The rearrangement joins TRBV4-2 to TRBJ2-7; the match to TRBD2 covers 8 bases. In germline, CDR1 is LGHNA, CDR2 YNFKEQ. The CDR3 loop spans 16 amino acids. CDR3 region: CASCAAGSGSSNEQYF. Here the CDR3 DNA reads TGTGCTAGCTGCGCCGCCGGGAGCGGGAGCTCCAACGAGCAGTACTTC.

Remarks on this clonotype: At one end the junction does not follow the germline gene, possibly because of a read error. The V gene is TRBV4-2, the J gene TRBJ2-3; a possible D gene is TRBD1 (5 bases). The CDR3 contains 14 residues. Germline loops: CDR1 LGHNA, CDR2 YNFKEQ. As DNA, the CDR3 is TGTGCCAGCAGCTCTAAGGGGTCGTACGATACGCAGTGTTTT. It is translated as CASSSKGSYDTQCF.

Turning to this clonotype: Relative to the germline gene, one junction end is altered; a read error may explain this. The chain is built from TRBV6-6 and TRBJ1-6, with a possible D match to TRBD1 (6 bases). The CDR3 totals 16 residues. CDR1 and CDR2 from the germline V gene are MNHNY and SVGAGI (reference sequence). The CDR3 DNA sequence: TGTGCCAGCAGTTCCCCCGGACAGTCGTATAATTCACCCCTCCTCTTC. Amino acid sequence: CASSSPGQSYNSPLLF.

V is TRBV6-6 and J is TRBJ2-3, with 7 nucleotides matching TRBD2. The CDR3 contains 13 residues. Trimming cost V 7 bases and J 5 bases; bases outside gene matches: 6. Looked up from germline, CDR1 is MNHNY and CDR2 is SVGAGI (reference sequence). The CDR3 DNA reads TGTGCCAGCACCAGGGAGGGCATAGATACGCAGTATTTT. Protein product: CASTREGIDTQYF.

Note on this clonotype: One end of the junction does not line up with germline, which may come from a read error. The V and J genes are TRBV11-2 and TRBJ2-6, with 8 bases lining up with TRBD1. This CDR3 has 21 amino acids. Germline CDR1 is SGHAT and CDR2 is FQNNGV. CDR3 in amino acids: CASSMVGDRGISLSGANVLTF. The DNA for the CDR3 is TGTGCCAGCAGTATGGTGGGAGACAGGGGCATTTCCCTCTCTGGGGCTAACGTCCTGACTTTC.

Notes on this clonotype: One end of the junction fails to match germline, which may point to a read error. The CDR3 loop is CTSSPHLDDRSNQSQHF. In nucleotides, the CDR3 is TGTACCAGCAGCCCCCACCTGGACGATCGATCCAATCAGTCCCAGCATTTT. This chain connects TRBV6-6 to TRBJ1-5; D is ambiguous. The V gene's germline CDR1 is MNHNY and CDR2 SVGAGI (reference sequence). The CDR3 totals 17 residues.

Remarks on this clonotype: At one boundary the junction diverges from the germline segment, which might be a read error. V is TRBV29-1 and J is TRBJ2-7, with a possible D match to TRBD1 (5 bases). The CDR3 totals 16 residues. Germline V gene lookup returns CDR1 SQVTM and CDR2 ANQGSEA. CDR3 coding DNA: TGCAGCCCCATGACATCTGGGGCCGGCACTCCCTACGAGCAGCACTTC. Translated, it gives CSPMTSGAGTPYEQHF.

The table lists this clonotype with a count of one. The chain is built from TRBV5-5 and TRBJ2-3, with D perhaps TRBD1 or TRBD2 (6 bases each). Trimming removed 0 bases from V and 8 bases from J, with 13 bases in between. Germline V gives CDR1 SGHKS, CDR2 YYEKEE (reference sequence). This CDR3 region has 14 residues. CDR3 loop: CASSLVWGAGTQYF. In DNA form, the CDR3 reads TGTGCCAGCAGCTTGGTGTGGGGGGCAGGTACGCAGTATTTT.

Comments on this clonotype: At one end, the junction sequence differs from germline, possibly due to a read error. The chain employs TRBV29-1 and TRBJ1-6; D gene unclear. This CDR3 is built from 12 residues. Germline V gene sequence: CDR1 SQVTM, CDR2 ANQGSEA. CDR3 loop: CSVAQYNSPLRF. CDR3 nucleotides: TGCAGCGTTGCCCAGTATAATTCACCCCTCCGCTTT.

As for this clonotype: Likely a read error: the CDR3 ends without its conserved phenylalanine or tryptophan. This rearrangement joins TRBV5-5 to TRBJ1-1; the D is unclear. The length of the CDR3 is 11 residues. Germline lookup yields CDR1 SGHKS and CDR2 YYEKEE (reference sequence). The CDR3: CTSSPYTEAFL. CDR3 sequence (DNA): TGTACCAGCAGTCCATACACTGAAGCTTTCCTT.

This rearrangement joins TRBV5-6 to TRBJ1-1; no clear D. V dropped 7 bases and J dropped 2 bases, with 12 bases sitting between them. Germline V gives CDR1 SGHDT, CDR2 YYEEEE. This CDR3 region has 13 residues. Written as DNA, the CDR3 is TGTGCCAGCCCCGTGGAACCAAACACTGAAGCTTTCTTT. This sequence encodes CASPVEPNTEAFF.

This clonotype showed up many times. The CDR3 reads CATSDPGYGYTF. The CDR3 nucleotides read TGTGCCACCAGTGACCCAGGGTATGGCTACACCTTC. The J gene is TRBJ1-2, the V gene TRBV24-1, with D perhaps TRBD1 (5 bases). The V gene's germline CDR1 is KGHDR and CDR2 SFDVKD. The length of the CDR3 is 12 residues. Between the trimmed V and J ends, which lost 4 bases and 5 bases, there was a span of 7 bases.

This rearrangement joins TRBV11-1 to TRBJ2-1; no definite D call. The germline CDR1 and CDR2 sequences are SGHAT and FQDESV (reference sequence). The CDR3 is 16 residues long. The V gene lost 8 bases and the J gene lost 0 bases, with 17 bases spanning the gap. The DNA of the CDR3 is TGTGCCAGCGGCCCTCGGGTGGCGCACTCCTACAATGAGCAGTTCTTC. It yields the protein CASGPRVAHSYNEQFF.

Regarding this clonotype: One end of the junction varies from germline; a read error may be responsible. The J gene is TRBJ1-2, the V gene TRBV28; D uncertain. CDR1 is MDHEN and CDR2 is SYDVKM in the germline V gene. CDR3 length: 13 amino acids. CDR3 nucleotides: TGTGCCAGTAGTTTAATGGTCAACTATGGCGACACCTTC. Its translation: CASSLMVNYGDTF.